A single count supports the clone carrying this T cell receptor beta chain. This sample was included in a study of cytotoxic CD8 clonotypes in ibrutinib-treated CLL. Germline CDR1 and CDR2: SGHTA and FQGNSA. Trimming left V 1 base short and J 1 base short, with 17 bases between. This CDR3 has 18 amino acids. Produced via immunoSEQ multiplex PCR; TCRdb's table is partial and in-frame only. Seen here are some 140,000 clones, around 93% observed once, and the top ten hold 10% to 13%. This clonotype originated in a human donor with chronic lymphocytic leukemia. This rearrangement joins TRBV7-2 to TRBJ1-5; TRBD1 might be the D (5 bases). The sample in question was PBMCs, obtained after 12 months of ibrutinib treatment. CDR3 DNA: TGTGCCAGCAGCTTAGTGTCCGGGGACGAGGGGAGCAATCAGCCCCAGCATTTT. Translating gives CASSLVSGDEGSNQPQHF.